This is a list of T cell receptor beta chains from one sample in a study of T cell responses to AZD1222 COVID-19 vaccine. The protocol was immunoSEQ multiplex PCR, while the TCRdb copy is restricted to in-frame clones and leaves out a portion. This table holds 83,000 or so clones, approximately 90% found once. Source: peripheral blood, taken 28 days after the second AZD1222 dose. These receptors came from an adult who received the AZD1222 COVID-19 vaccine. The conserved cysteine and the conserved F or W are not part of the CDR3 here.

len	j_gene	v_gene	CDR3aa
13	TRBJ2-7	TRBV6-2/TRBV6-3	ASSYSSSDGYEQY
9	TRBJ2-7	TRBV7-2	ASSGSYEQY
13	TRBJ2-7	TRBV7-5	ARSFSGPLTYEQY
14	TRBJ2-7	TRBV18	ASSPTAGVTSYEQY
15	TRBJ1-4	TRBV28	ASNPGDSSTTNEKLF
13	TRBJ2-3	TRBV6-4	ASSDEAGSTDTQY
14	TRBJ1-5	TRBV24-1	ATSERQRDSNQPQH
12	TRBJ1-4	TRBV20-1	SASTGGRDEKLF
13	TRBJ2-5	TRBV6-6	STGLTSGSLETQY
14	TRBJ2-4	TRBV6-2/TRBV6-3	ASSPSDRVWGNIQY
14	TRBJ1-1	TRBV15	ATSSGLGGQDTEAF
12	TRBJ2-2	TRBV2	ASSYTLATGELF
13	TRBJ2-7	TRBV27	ASSLSRGGPYEQY
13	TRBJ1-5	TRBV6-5	ASSLDRNGNQPQH
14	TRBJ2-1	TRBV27	ARRGSTSGLYNEQF
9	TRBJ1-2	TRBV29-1	SVGTVYGYT
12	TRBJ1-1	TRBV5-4	ASSLEAVNTEAF
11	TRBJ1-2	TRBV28	ASSFLGVYGYT
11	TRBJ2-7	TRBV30	AWSPTGSYEQY
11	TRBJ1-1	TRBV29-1	SVSWTGGSEAF
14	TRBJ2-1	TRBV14	ASSPRWTGDYNEQF
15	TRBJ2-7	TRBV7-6	ASSLDLAGRGVYEQY
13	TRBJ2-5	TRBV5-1	ASSYNGALRETQY
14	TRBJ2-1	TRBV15	ATSRAGQGVYNEQF
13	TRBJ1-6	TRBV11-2	ASSRRGVYNSPLH
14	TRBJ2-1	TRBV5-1	ASSYVSGRAFNEQF
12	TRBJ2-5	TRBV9	ASSVERETGTQY
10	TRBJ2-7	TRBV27	ASSWRGYEQY
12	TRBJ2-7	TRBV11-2	ASSLGPSSYEQY
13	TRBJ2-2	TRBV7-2	ASSSRQAGTGELF
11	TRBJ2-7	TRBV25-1	ASSHTGNYEQY
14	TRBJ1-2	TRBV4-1	ASSQEDGRPNYGYT
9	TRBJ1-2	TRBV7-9	ASMAFRDYT
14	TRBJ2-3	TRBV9	ASSVSGRTSTDTQY
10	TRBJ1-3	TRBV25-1	ASSGHVNTIY
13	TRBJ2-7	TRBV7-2	ASSATGLSSYEQY
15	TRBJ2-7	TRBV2	ASSEALRGQGAHEQY
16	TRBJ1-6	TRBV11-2	ASSARQGGSSYNSPLH
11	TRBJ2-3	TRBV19	ASSPQGGDTQY
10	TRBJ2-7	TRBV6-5	ASSVGTYEQY
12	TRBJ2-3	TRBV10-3	AISPGLASDTQY
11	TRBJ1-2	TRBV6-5	TTSDIVNYGYT
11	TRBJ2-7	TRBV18	ASSPSLASEQY
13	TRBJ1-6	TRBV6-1	ASSEYGGRGSPLH
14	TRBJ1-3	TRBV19	ASSTGPSFSGNTIY
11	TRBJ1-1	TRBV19	ASAQGRDTEAF
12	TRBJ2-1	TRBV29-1	SAAPQNSYNEQF
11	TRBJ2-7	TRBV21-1	ASSNPTGIEQY